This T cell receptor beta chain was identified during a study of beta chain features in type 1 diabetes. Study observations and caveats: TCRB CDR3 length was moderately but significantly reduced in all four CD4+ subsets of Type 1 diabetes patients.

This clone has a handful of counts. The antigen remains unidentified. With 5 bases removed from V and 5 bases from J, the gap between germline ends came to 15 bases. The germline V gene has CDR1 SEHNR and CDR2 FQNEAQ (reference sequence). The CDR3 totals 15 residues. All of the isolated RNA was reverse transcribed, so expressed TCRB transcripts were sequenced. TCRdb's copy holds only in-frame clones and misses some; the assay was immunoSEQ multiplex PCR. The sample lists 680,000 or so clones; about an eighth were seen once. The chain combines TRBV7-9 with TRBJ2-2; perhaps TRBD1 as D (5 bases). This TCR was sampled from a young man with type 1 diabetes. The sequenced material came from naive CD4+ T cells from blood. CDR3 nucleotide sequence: TGTGCCAGCAGCCCGCCCCAGGGTTCGACCGGGGAGCTGTTTTTT. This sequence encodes CASSPPQGSTGELFF.